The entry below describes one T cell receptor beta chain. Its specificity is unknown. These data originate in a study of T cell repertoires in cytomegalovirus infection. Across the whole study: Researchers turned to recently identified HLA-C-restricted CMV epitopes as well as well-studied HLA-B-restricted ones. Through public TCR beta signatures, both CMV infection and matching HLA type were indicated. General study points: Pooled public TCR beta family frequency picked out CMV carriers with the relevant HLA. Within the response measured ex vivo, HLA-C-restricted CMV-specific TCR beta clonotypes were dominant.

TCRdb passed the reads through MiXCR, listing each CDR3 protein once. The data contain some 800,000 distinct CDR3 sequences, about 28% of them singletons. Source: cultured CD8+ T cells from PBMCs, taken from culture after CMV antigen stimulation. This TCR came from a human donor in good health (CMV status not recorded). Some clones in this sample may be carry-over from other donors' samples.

The CDR3 coding sequence is TGTGCCAGCAGGACGACCGGGACAAACATGAACACTGAAGCTTTCTTT. Its protein product is CASRTTGTNMNTEAFF. The rearrangement joins TRBV12-3 or TRBV12-4 to TRBJ1-1; D might be TRBD1 (6 bases). This CDR3 has 16 residues. V was shortened by 6 bases and J by 0 bases, with 17 bases between the two germline ends.